Below are 8 T cell receptor beta chains sequenced from a single sample in a study of cytomegalovirus exposure and HLA in healthy donors. The PCR used 60 Vbeta and 13 Jbeta primers. Clones were read by immunoSEQ multiplex PCR, and TCRdb kept only the in-frame ones, dropping some. Of some 170,000 clones listed, 77% are singletons. Source material: PBMCs. These receptors came from a woman in her sixties or seventies in good health and CMV-seropositive.

The chain joins TRBV9 to TRBJ2-1; TRBD2 matches 14 bases. In germline, CDR1 is SGDLS, CDR2 YYNGEE. Trimming at V came to 0 bases and at J to 5 bases, leaving 4 bases not matched to a gene. This CDR3 has 17 amino acids. In nucleotides, the CDR3 is TGTGCCAGCAGCGTAGGCGGGACTAGCGGGAGAAACAATGAGCAGTTCTTC. Protein: CASSVGGTSGRNNEQFF.

The rearrangement uses TRBV18 and TRBJ2-7; 7 positions match TRBD1. The CDR3 runs to 15 residues. CDR1 and CDR2 from the germline V gene are KGHSH and LQKENI. After removal of 0 bases from V and 1 base from J, the junction contained 3 bases not matched to a gene. CDR3 in amino acids: CASSPPSRGSYEQYF. For the CDR3, the DNA is TGTGCCAGCTCACCACCGTCCAGGGGGTCCTACGAGCAGTACTTC. Looking up the rest from reference TRBV18 and TRBJ2-7 gives the full variable domain: NAGVMQNPRHLVRRRGQEARLRCSPMKGHSHVYWYRQLPEEGLKFMVYLQKENIIDESGMPKERFSAEFPKEGPSILRIQQVVRGDSAAYFCASSPPSRGSYEQYFGPGTRLTVT.

The chain links TRBV7-6 to TRBJ1-3; D unresolved. This CDR3 region has 16 residues. Germline CDR1 reads SGHVS; CDR2 reads FNYEAQ. V dropped 1 base and J dropped 0 bases, with 10 bases sitting between them. The CDR3 is CASSLEQPYSGNTIYF. Here the CDR3 DNA reads TGTGCCAGCAGCTTAGAACAGCCTTACTCTGGAAACACCATATATTTT.

V usage is TRBV18 and J usage is TRBJ2-7; 13 bases map to TRBD2. This CDR3 contains 15 residues. V lost 2 bases to trimming and J lost 3 bases; unmatched junction nucleotides: 1. Per germline, CDR1 KGHSH and CDR2 LQKENI. DNA for the CDR3: TGTGCCAGCTCACCAGGGACTAGCGGGAACTACGAGCAGTACTTC. Translated, it gives CASSPGTSGNYEQYF. Variable domain in full (rest from reference TRBV18 and TRBJ2-7): NAGVMQNPRHLVRRRGQEARLRCSPMKGHSHVYWYRQLPEEGLKFMVYLQKENIIDESGMPKERFSAEFPKEGPSILRIQQVVRGDSAAYFCASSPGTSGNYEQYFGPGTRLTVT.

The V and J genes are TRBV6-1 and TRBJ2-1; 7 positions agree with TRBD2. The V gene's germline CDR1 is MNHNS and CDR2 SASEGT. The length of the CDR3 is 15 residues. Trimming took 7 bases from V and 10 from J; bases not matched to a gene: 16. The chain's CDR3 is CASKPNLGGVGEQFF. The DNA of the CDR3 is TGTGCCAGCAAACCCAACCTGGGGGGGGTTGGGGAGCAGTTCTTC.

The chain recombines TRBV29-1 with TRBJ2-1, with 7 nucleotides matching TRBD1. Germline lookup yields CDR1 SQVTM and CDR2 ANQGSEA. This CDR3 has 14 residues. V shed 7 bases, J shed 3 bases, and the junction held 9 bases outside the gene matches. CDR3 amino acids: CSETPGQSYNEQFF. The CDR3 bases are TGCAGCGAAACACCGGGACAGAGCTACAATGAGCAGTTCTTC.

The J gene is TRBJ1-1, the V gene TRBV5-1; tentative D call: TRBD1 (5 bases). Germline CDR1 reads SGHRS; CDR2 reads YFSETQ. Between the trimmed V and J ends, which lost 0 bases and 0 bases, there was a span of 9 bases. CDR3 length equals 15 residues. CDR3 region: CASSLGGLMNTEAFF. In DNA form, the CDR3 reads TGCGCCAGCAGCTTGGGGGGACTAATGAACACTGAAGCTTTCTTT.

The CDR3 nucleotides read TGTGCCAGCAGCTGGGGACTAGCGGGGGGGCCAAGCACAGATACGCAGTATTTT. Its protein is CASSWGLAGGPSTDTQYF. The V and J genes are TRBV7-2 and TRBJ2-3; 16 bases are shared with TRBD2. V lost 4 bases, J lost 0 bases, and 4 bases stayed unmatched. The V gene's germline CDR1 is SGHTA and CDR2 FQGNSA. This CDR3 contains 18 residues.